Below, 32 T cell receptor beta chains from the same sample are listed, as sequenced in a study of blood T cell repertoires in COVID-19. The protocol was immunoSEQ multiplex PCR, while the TCRdb copy is restricted to in-frame clones and leaves out a portion. The repertoire consists of roughly 200,000 clones, with approximately 90% occurring once and the leading ten covering roughly 5.7%. Sequencing was performed on peripheral blood. These receptors all stem from a man older than 75 with acute or convalescent COVID-19.

The chain recombines TRBV11-3 with TRBJ2-1, with 12 positions matching TRBD2. V was clipped by 1 base and J by 6 bases; unmatched bases: 1. This CDR3 comprises 15 residues. CDR1 SGHNT and CDR2 YENEEA come from the germline V gene. CDR3 sequence: CASSLVTSGSNEQFF. Written as DNA, the CDR3 is TGTGCCAGCAGCTTAGTGACTAGCGGGAGCAATGAGCAGTTCTTC.

The V gene is TRBV9, the J gene TRBJ2-1; 7 nucleotides match TRBD1. Germline CDR1 and CDR2: SGDLS and YYNGEE. This CDR3 comprises 14 residues. Losses at the gene ends were 0 bases for V and 8 bases for J; bases not matched to a gene: 5. The CDR3 sequence is CASSVETGSHEQFF. The CDR3 DNA is TGTGCCAGCAGCGTAGAGACAGGGAGCCATGAGCAGTTCTTC.

As DNA, the CDR3 is TGTGCCAGCAGCCCTACGGGGATCGGGGCCAACGTCCTGACTTTC. Translation: CASSPTGIGANVLTF. This chain links TRBV7-2 with TRBJ2-6; a possible D gene is TRBD2 (5 bases). The germline V gene encodes CDR1 SGHTA and CDR2 FQGNSA. This CDR3 is 15 amino acids long. Deletions cut 5 bases from V and 4 bases from J, with 12 bases between.

This chain uses TRBV10-3 with TRBJ2-1, with 15 nucleotides matching TRBD2. This CDR3 is built from 18 residues. The ends lost 3 bases at V and 9 bases at J; junction bases unmatched: 12. Germline loops: CDR1 ENHRY, CDR2 SYGVKD. CDR3 region: CAISDAVGLAGGLSEQFF. The CDR3, as DNA: TGTGCCATCAGTGATGCGGTAGGACTAGCGGGAGGGCTGAGTGAGCAGTTCTTC.

The CDR3 nucleotides are TGTGCCAGCAGCTTGGCCCCCTGGGAGGGCGGCTTATTAAATTCACCCCTCCACTTT. Protein product: CASSLAPWEGGLLNSPLHF. V usage is TRBV7-2 and J usage is TRBJ1-6; D remains ambiguous. The CDR3 is made up of 19 amino acids. CDR1 is SGHTA and CDR2 is FQGNSA in the germline V gene. V lost 3 bases, J lost 7 bases, and 25 bases lay in between.

This chain uses TRBV12-2 with TRBJ2-7; TRBD2, the table's D call, was not compared with the DNA. TRBV12-2 is a pseudogene locus. CDR3 length: 16 amino acids. Written as DNA, the CDR3 is TGTGCAAGTCGCTTAGCGCATAAACTAGCGGGACCGGAGCAGTACTTC. The encoded protein is CASRLAHKLAGPEQYF.

The rearrangement uses TRBV10-3 and TRBJ1-1; no clear D. Germline V gene sequence: CDR1 ENHRY, CDR2 SYGVKD. The V end was cut by 2 bases, the J end by 0 bases, with 7 bases between. This CDR3 has 14 residues. The CDR3 is CAISEDTLNTEAFF. The CDR3 nucleotides read TGTGCCATCAGTGAGGACACCTTGAACACTGAAGCTTTCTTT.

This clone has just a few counts. The chain has TRBV10-2 and TRBJ2-1; tentatively, D is TRBD2 (5 bases). Germline CDR1 reads WSHSY; CDR2 reads SAAADI. The CDR3 is 11 residues long. V lost 6 bases to trimming and J lost 10 bases, with 10 bases between them. Here the CDR3 reads CASSVGSEQFF. In nucleotides, the CDR3 is TGCGCCAGCAGCGTGGGGAGCGAGCAGTTCTTC.

The rearrangement joins TRBV27 to TRBJ2-6; a possible D gene is TRBD2 (6 bases). V gave up 7 bases and J gave up 1 base, with 17 bases separating them. CDR1 and CDR2 (germline): MNHEY, SMNVEV (reference sequence). The CDR3 totals 17 residues. DNA of the CDR3: TGTGCCAGCACCCCAAGAGGCGGGAATTCTGGGGCCAACGTCCTGACTTTC. Its translation is CASTPRGGNSGANVLTF.

The chain carries TRBV14 and TRBJ2-6; 10 bases match TRBD1. This CDR3 has 17 amino acids. V lost 7 bases, J lost 1 base, and 7 bases stayed unmatched. From germline, CDR1 is SGHDN and CDR2 FVKESK. CDR3 region: CASTRDRGNSGANVLTF. DNA for the CDR3: TGTGCCAGCACAAGGGACAGGGGTAATTCTGGGGCCAACGTCCTGACTTTC.

The V and J genes are TRBV2 and TRBJ2-1; D not resolved. This CDR3 has 13 amino acids. The ends were cut back, 6 bases at V and 4 bases at J, with 10 bases in the middle. Per the germline V gene, CDR1 is SNHLY and CDR2 is FYNNEI. This CDR3 is CASRTTGYNEQFF. In DNA, the CDR3 is TGTGCCAGCAGGACGACTGGATACAATGAGCAGTTCTTC.

J is TRBJ1-2 and V is TRBV7-2; 7 positions agree with TRBD1. The J segment lost 7 bases and the V segment lost 4 bases, leaving 6 bases of the junction unmatched. The CDR3 spans 13 residues. Germline V CDR1 and CDR2: SGHTA, FQGNSA. The chain's CDR3 is CASSSQAGGGYTF. In nucleotides, the CDR3 is TGTGCCAGCAGCTCTCAGGCAGGGGGTGGCTACACCTTC.

The J gene is TRBJ2-5, the V gene TRBV7-2; 13 nucleotides align to TRBD2. V dropped 5 bases and J dropped 5; count of bases not matched to a gene: 5. Germline CDR1 and CDR2: SGHTA and FQGNSA. This CDR3 is 15 amino acids long. CDR3 coding DNA: TGTGCCAGCAGCCGGACTAGCGGGAGACAGGAGACCCAGTACTTC. Translating gives CASSRTSGRQETQYF.

This rearrangement joins TRBV12-3 or TRBV12-4 to TRBJ1-3; D is undetermined. Trimming shortened V by 7 bases and J by 4 bases, and 8 bases separated the two germline ends. The length of the CDR3 is 12 residues. The CDR3 nucleotides are TGTGCCAGCACCCCCTTCGGAAACACCATATATTTT. Amino acids: CASTPFGNTIYF.

The chain combines TRBV27 with TRBJ2-7; the match to TRBD1 covers 9 bases. After removal of 5 bases from V and 6 bases from J, the junction contained 5 bases not matched to a gene. The CDR3 length is 13 residues. Germline CDR1 and CDR2: MNHEY and SMNVEV (reference sequence). CDR3 region: CASSPGTGTEQYF. The CDR3, as DNA: TGTGCCAGCAGTCCCGGGACAGGGACCGAGCAGTACTTC.

This chain links TRBV27 with TRBJ2-1; D might be TRBD1 (7 bases). V was trimmed by 3 bases and J by 5 bases, leaving 11 bases between them. Germline CDR1 reads MNHEY; CDR2 reads SMNVEV (reference sequence). The CDR3 length is 14 residues. DNA for the CDR3: TGTGCCAGCAGTTTTCCAGGGGGGCACAATGAGCAGTTCTTC. Translated: CASSFPGGHNEQFF.

V usage is TRBV27 and J usage is TRBJ2-2; D is unresolved. With 6 bases removed from V and 5 bases from J, the gap between germline ends came to 7 bases. From germline, CDR1 is MNHEY and CDR2 SMNVEV (reference sequence). The CDR3 sequence is 12 residues long. CDR3 amino acids: CASRRSTGELFF. CDR3 nucleotides: TGTGCCAGCAGGAGGTCTACCGGGGAGCTGTTTTTT.

V usage is TRBV24-1 and J usage is TRBJ2-3; 7 bases align to TRBD2. The CDR3 extends over 16 amino acids. Germline trimming cut 5 bases from V and 3 bases from J; bases unmatched to any gene: 10. Germline CDR1 is KGHDR and CDR2 is SFDVKD. The CDR3 nucleotides read TGTGCCACCAGTGTCCGGCGGGGGACCAAGACAGATACGCAGTATTTT. This codes for CATSVRRGTKTDTQYF.

V gene TRBV5-4 combines with J gene TRBJ2-3; 12 bases line up with TRBD2. Trimming cost V 4 bases and J 5 bases; bases outside gene matches: 5. The CDR3 extends over 15 amino acids. CDR1 and CDR2 from the germline V gene are SGHNT and YYREEE (reference sequence). The CDR3 DNA reads as TGTGCCAGCAGCCGACTAGCGGGAGTGATAGATACGCAGTATTTT. Translated: CASSRLAGVIDTQYF.

The rearrangement links TRBV18 to TRBJ2-2; no firm D call. CDR3 length equals 15 residues. The V end lost 3 bases, the J end lost 6 bases, and 14 bases lay between the germline ends. Germline lookup yields CDR1 KGHSH and CDR2 LQKENI. This CDR3 reads CASSPPSGRAGELFF. The CDR3 nucleotides are TGTGCCAGCTCACCCCCTTCTGGGCGTGCCGGGGAGCTGTTTTTT.

This chain links TRBV7-8 with TRBJ2-5, with 11 bases aligning to TRBD2. The CDR3 sequence is 15 residues long. V lost 4 bases to trimming and J lost 4 bases; unmatched junction nucleotides: 5. CDR1 is SGHVS and CDR2 is FQNEAQ in the germline V gene. The CDR3 here is CASSSYGLAGETQYF. The DNA of the CDR3 is TGTGCCAGCAGCTCTTACGGACTAGCGGGAGAGACCCAGTACTTC.

The CDR3 nucleotides are TGTGCCAGCAGCCAAATAGGACTAGCGGGTAATGAGCAGTTCTTC. Its protein is CASSQIGLAGNEQFF. J is TRBJ2-1 and V is TRBV3-1 (or the pseudogene TRBV3-2); 11 bases fit TRBD2. CDR1 is LGHDT and CDR2 is YNNKEL in the germline V gene (reference sequence). J gave up 7 bases and V 2 bases, and 4 bases lay outside the gene matches. This CDR3 contains 15 residues.

The chain recombines TRBV3-1 (or the pseudogene TRBV3-2) with TRBJ1-2, with 7 bases identical to TRBD1. Germline V gene sequence: CDR1 LGHDT, CDR2 YNNKEL (reference sequence). There are 14 residues in the CDR3. V was pared by 1 base and J by 5 bases, with 4 bases of the junction left unmatched. The CDR3 loop is CASSQAGQSYGYTF. The DNA for the CDR3 is TGTGCCAGCAGCCAAGCGGGACAGAGTTATGGCTACACCTTC.

The chain uses TRBV4-3 and TRBJ2-3; 13 bases line up with TRBD2. Germline V lookup: CDR1 LGHNA, CDR2 YSLEER. With V trimmed by 1 base and J by 6 bases, 4 bases remained unmatched. This CDR3 comprises 16 residues. In DNA, the CDR3 is TGCGCCAGCAGCCAAGGGTCGACTAGCGGGAGGGATACGCAGTATTTT. It translates to CASSQGSTSGRDTQYF.

J is TRBJ2-1 and V is TRBV7-2; TRBD2 agrees at 9 bases. This CDR3 has 14 residues. The J segment lost 9 bases and the V segment lost 1 base, leaving 4 bases of the junction unmatched. CDR1 and CDR2 (germline): SGHTA, FQGNSA. The CDR3 bases are TGTGCCAGCAGCTTAGGGGTAGCGGGAGTTGAGCAGTTCTTC. It encodes CASSLGVAGVEQFF.

This chain joins TRBV7-8 and TRBJ2-1, with 7 bases fitting TRBD2. Germline CDR1 SGHVS, CDR2 FQNEAQ. The CDR3 extends over 14 amino acids. Trimming took 5 bases from V and 3 from J; bases not matched to a gene: 4. The CDR3 is CASSPTSVYNEQFF. CDR3 nucleotides: TGTGCCAGCAGCCCAACTAGCGTCTACAATGAGCAGTTCTTC.

V is TRBV2 and J is TRBJ1-2; no clear D gene. The CDR3 contains 10 residues. V was clipped by 7 bases and J by 5 bases, with 5 bases between them. Germline V lookup: CDR1 SNHLY, CDR2 FYNNEI. CDR3 amino acids: CASKEYGYTF. DNA for the CDR3: TGTGCCAGCAAGGAGTATGGCTACACCTTC.

This chain connects TRBV19 to TRBJ1-4; weak D call: TRBD1 (5 bases). V dropped 5 bases and J dropped 4 bases, with 14 bases sitting between them. Germline V gene lookup returns CDR1 LNHDA and CDR2 SQIVND (reference sequence). The CDR3 is 15 amino acids. DNA for the CDR3: TGTGCCAGTAGTCAGTTAACAGGCCTTAATGAAAAACTGTTTTTT. It specifies CASSQLTGLNEKLFF.

The V and J genes are TRBV7-9 and TRBJ1-2; D is perhaps TRBD1 (5 bases). The CDR3 spans 16 residues. The V and J ends lost 5 bases and 1 base respectively, with 17 bases between them. Germline-derived CDR1 and CDR2 are SEHNR and FQNEAQ (reference sequence). CDR3 sequence (DNA): TGTGCCAGCAGCCTGGGTCCGGGGGACTTTAACTATGGCTACACCTTC. It specifies CASSLGPGDFNYGYTF.

The chain combines TRBV30 with TRBJ1-1; no definite D call. V was shortened by 0 bases and J by 1 base, with 15 bases between the two germline ends. Germline V lookup: CDR1 GTSNPN, CDR2 SVGIG (reference sequence). The CDR3 totals 16 residues. This CDR3 is CAWSVLVGGPNTEAFF. The CDR3 bases are TGTGCCTGGAGTGTACTCGTAGGAGGCCCGAACACTGAAGCTTTCTTT.

The chain links TRBV5-3 to TRBJ1-2, with TRBD1 as a possible D gene (6 bases). TRBV5-3 is marked as an open reading frame, function uncertain. V gave up 4 bases and J gave up 1 base, with 14 bases separating them. CDR3 length: 15 residues. The CDR3 DNA reads TGTGCCAGAAGCCTCTGGACAGAACTTAACTATGGCTACACCTTC. Translation gives CARSLWTELNYGYTF.

The rearrangement joins TRBV4-1 to TRBJ2-3; D gene ambiguous. Looked up from germline, CDR1 is MGHRA and CDR2 is YSYEKL. This CDR3 region has 13 residues. V dropped 4 bases and J dropped 0 bases, with 5 bases sitting between them. CDR3 bases: TGCGCCAGCAGCCGAGCTAGCACAGATACGCAGTATTTT. The encoded protein is CASSRASTDTQYF.